The 10 T cell receptor beta chains given below trace back to one sample, sequenced in a study of CD8 T cells in ankylosing spondylitis. MiXCR, run by TCRdb on the 5' RACE reads, gives a single entry per CDR3 protein. The sample lists 85,000 to 90,000 distinct CDR3 sequences, 27% seen once, with around 60% in the top ten. The source material was blood, either unsorted or a sorted T cell fraction (not recorded which). The receptors shown here come from a male donor with ankylosing spondylitis or in good health (not recorded which).

This clonotype was picked up a small number of times. The genes are TRBV5-1 and TRBJ1-1; 7 bases map to TRBD1. Germline lookup yields CDR1 SGHRS and CDR2 YFSETQ. The V and J ends lost 1 base and 3 bases, in that order; junction bases with no gene match: 3. The CDR3 is 14 residues long. The CDR3 DNA reads TGCGCCAGCAGCTTGACAGGGGCTGACACTGAAGCTTTCTTT. Amino acid sequence: CASSLTGADTEAFF.

The gene calls are TRBV12-3 or TRBV12-4 and TRBJ2-7; D could derive from TRBD1 or TRBD2 (5 bases each). With 5 bases removed from V and 2 bases from J, the gap between germline ends came to 16 bases. This CDR3 region has 15 residues. The DNA of the CDR3 is TGTGCCAGCAGTCCCGGGACCCTGCCCCCCTACGAGCAGTACTTC. It codes for CASSPGTLPPYEQYF.

The V and J genes are TRBV29-1 and TRBJ2-7, with 15 nucleotides matching TRBD2. The CDR3 is made up of 15 amino acids. CDR1 SQVTM and CDR2 ANQGSEA come from the germline V gene. V lost 4 bases to trimming and J lost 1 base; unmatched junction nucleotides: 2. Here the CDR3 reads CSVAGTSGGSYEQYV. The CDR3 coding sequence is TGCAGCGTTGCCGGGACTAGCGGGGGGTCCTACGAGCAGTACGTC.

This clonotype turned up a few times. This rearrangement joins TRBV12-3 or TRBV12-4 to TRBJ2-7; D is tentatively TRBD1 or TRBD2 (5 bases each). The CDR3 totals 14 residues. V was cut by 7 bases and J by 2 bases, with 15 bases left in between. DNA of the CDR3: TGTGCCAGCACCCCAGGGAGATCGGCCTACGAGCAGTACTTC. Translated: CASTPGRSAYEQYF.

This clonotype was counted a few times. The chain recombines TRBV6-1 with TRBJ1-6; no firm D call. The CDR3 has 15 residues. The ends were cut back, 7 bases at V and 7 bases at J, with 17 bases in the middle. CDR1 and CDR2 (germline): MNHNS, SASEGT. CDR3 region: CASTRLGVRNSPLHF. The CDR3 DNA sequence: TGTGCCAGCACAAGACTCGGGGTACGGAATTCACCCCTCCACTTT.

The J gene is TRBJ1-1, the V gene TRBV14; perhaps TRBD1 as D (6 bases). This CDR3 comprises 13 residues. CDR1 is SGHDN, CDR2 FVKESK, per germline. V gave up 10 bases and J gave up 2 bases, with 14 bases separating them. The CDR3 coding sequence is TGTGCCACCTCAAGGGGGGCCAACACTGAAGCTTTCTTT. Protein: CATSRGANTEAFF.

This clonotype was detected once. The chain carries TRBV12-3 or TRBV12-4 and TRBJ1-6, with D possibly being TRBD1 (5 bases). V lost 5 bases and J lost 2, with 13 bases in between. The CDR3 has 16 residues. The CDR3 bases are TGTGCCAGCAGTGCAGTCGGGGGTCCCTATAATTCACCCCTCCACTTT. Translation gives CASSAVGGPYNSPLHF.

The table lists this clonotype with many counts. One junction end does not reproduce the germline sequence, and a read error may be involved. The gene calls are TRBV20-1 and TRBJ2-7; TRBD2 agrees at 7 bases. Germline loops: CDR1 DFQATT, CDR2 SNEGSKA (reference sequence). CDR3 length: 15 amino acids. CDR3 DNA: TGCAGTGCTAGAACCCCCCGCGGGAGCTCCCACGAGCAGTACTTC. Protein sequence: CSARTPRGSSHEQYF.

V is TRBV3-1 and J is TRBJ2-3; D is unresolved. This CDR3 is built from 13 residues. V shed 5 bases and J shed 10 bases, with 16 bases lying between them. The V gene's germline CDR1 is LGHDT and CDR2 YNNKEL (reference sequence). In DNA form, the CDR3 reads TGTGCCAGCAGCTTATACCGGGCGGTGGCGCAGTATTTT. As protein: CASSLYRAVAQYF.

J is TRBJ2-7 and V is TRBV3-1; 12 bases are shared with TRBD2. V shed 2 bases and J 7 bases; nucleotides not matched to a gene: 12. Germline CDR1 is LGHDT and CDR2 is YNNKEL (reference sequence). The CDR3 consists of 17 residues. The CDR3 DNA is TGTGCCAGCAGCCAACTCCTAGCGGGAGGGCTAGTCCCTGAGCAGTACTTC. It is translated as CASSQLLAGGLVPEQYF.